This T cell receptor (beta chain) was obtained from a study of brain T cells in children with intractable seizures. Whole-study results and caveats: Only CDR3 sequence similarity suggested viral specificity, without known HCMV serostatus. Pre- and post-surgery blood differed in depth, so pre-surgery absences may be undersampling.

Only cases whose brain tissue showed the highest T cell transcript signatures were sequenced. Before surgery, patients took at least one anti-epileptic drug. V was pared by 10 bases and J by 1 base, with 8 bases between. The CDR3 is 12 amino acids. Germline values: CDR1 LNHDA, CDR2 SQIVND (reference sequence). Generated by immunoSEQ multiplex PCR, the TCRdb table keeps only in-frame clones and is missing some. This table has about 41,000 clones, roughly 90% appearing once. A note on this clone: The antigen remains undetermined.

The source material was peripheral blood, sampled at surgery. This TCR was recovered from a girl aged 2 to 10 with tuberous sclerosis and intractable seizures. The J gene is TRBJ1-5, the V gene TRBV19, with a weak D call TRBD1 (6 bases). This CDR3 reads CATTGSNQPQHF. The CDR3 region has the DNA TGTGCCACCACAGGGAGCAATCAGCCCCAGCATTTT.